These T cell receptor beta chains were read from a single sample in a study of PD-1 blockade in classical Hodgkin lymphoma. The protocol was immunoSEQ multiplex PCR, while the TCRdb copy is restricted to in-frame clones and leaves out a portion. The sample holds 70,000 or so clones, more than 85% seen once. Sequences were obtained from peripheral blood mononuclear cells (PBMCs). The origin of the receptors is a human donor with classical Hodgkin lymphoma. Both conserved end residues are part of each CDR3. The D gene is left open where the match is weak. Only part of the rows carry a size: once, few, many, or a class if the clone is expanded.

V gene	J gene	D gene	clone size	CDR3 protein	CDR3 DNA
TRBV20-1	TRBJ1-2	NA	NA	CSASDRYGYTF	TGCAGTGCAAGCGACAGATATGGCTACACCTTC
TRBV5-6	TRBJ2-7	NA	NA	CASSAGTEGWSEQYF	TGTGCCAGCAGCGCCGGGACCGAGGGATGGAGCGAGCAGTACTTC
TRBV18	TRBJ2-1	TRBD2	NA	CASSPRGLADYNEQFF	TGTGCCAGCTCACCACGGGGTCTAGCGGATTACAATGAGCAGTTCTTC
TRBV18	TRBJ2-7	TRBD2	NA	CASSPYQPSAGGAVEQYF	TGTGCCAGCTCACCCTATCAACCTTCGGCGGGGGGGGCGGTCGAGCAGTACTTC
TRBV15	TRBJ2-7	TRBD2	once	CATSGREGRHEQYF	TGTGCCACCAGCGGAAGGGAGGGCCGCCACGAGCAGTACTTC
TRBV29-1	TRBJ1-4	NA	NA	CSVEDPGLPFEGLFF	TGCAGCGTTGAAGATCCGGGACTCCCCTTCGAAGGACTGTTTTTT
TRBV7-9	TRBJ2-6	NA	NA	CAREGGSGANVLTF	TGTGCCAGAGAAGGGGGCTCTGGGGCCAACGTCCTGACTTTC
TRBV30	TRBJ1-6	NA	NA	CAWSTGTGIPLHF	TGTGCCTGGAGTACCGGGACCGGGATCCCCCTCCACTTT
TRBV9	TRBJ1-2	NA	NA	CASSAGYAGHYGYTF	TGTGCCAGCAGCGCGGGGTACGCGGGCCACTATGGCTACACCTTC
TRBV5-1	TRBJ2-6	NA	NA	CASSLSGANVLTF	TGCGCCAGCAGCTTGTCTGGGGCCAACGTCCTGACTTTC
TRBV28	TRBJ1-1	NA	NA	CASSLDSYTEAFF	TGTGCCAGCAGTTTGGACAGTTACACTGAAGCTTTCTTT
TRBV5-4	TRBJ1-1	NA	NA	CATTKAVNTEAFF	TGTGCCACAACCAAGGCAGTGAACACTGAAGCTTTCTTT
TRBV19	TRBJ2-7	NA	NA	CASRNPKASSYEQYF	TGTGCCAGTAGGAATCCGAAGGCGAGCTCCTACGAGCAGTACTTC
TRBV19	TRBJ2-1	NA	NA	CASSPRGVASGSYNEQFF	TGTGCCAGTAGTCCCAGGGGGGTTGCTAGCGGCTCCTACAATGAGCAGTTCTTC
TRBV2	TRBJ2-5	NA	NA	CASSEGLGQGQETQYF	TGTGCCAGCAGTGAAGGATTGGGGCAGGGTCAAGAGACCCAGTACTTC
TRBV13	TRBJ2-5	TRBD1	NA	CASSSVDRGETQYF	TGTGCCAGCAGCTCGGTGGACAGGGGGGAGACCCAGTACTTC
TRBV7-6	TRBJ2-1	NA	NA	CASSLGGQSSYNEQFF	TGTGCCAGCAGCTTAGGAGGACAGAGCTCCTACAATGAGCAGTTCTTC
TRBV5-6	TRBJ2-7	NA	NA	CASSDGTRLHEQYF	TGTGCCAGCAGCGACGGGACTCGCCTCCACGAGCAGTACTTC
TRBV19	TRBJ1-5	NA	NA	CASTSGDGFNQPQHF	TGTGCCAGTACCTCTGGAGACGGATTCAATCAGCCCCAGCATTTT
TRBV25-1	TRBJ1-1	TRBD1	NA	CASRRDRGRDTEAFF	TGTGCCAGCCGCCGGGACAGGGGCAGGGACACTGAAGCTTTCTTT
TRBV7-9	TRBJ2-7	NA	NA	CASSLGRGLYYEQYF	TGTGCCAGTTCGCTCGGACGGGGATTATACTACGAGCAGTACTTC
TRBV7-2	TRBJ2-7	TRBD1	once	CASSARDRGLGEQYF	TGTGCCAGCAGCGCCCGGGACAGGGGATTGGGAGAGCAGTACTTC
TRBV19	TRBJ2-1	NA	NA	CATGHYYNEQFF	TGTGCCACAGGACACTACTACAATGAGCAGTTCTTC
TRBV2	TRBJ1-1	NA	NA	CASSDEGVTEAFF	TGTGCCAGCAGTGACGAGGGGGTTACTGAAGCTTTCTTT
TRBV10-3	TRBJ1-2	NA	NA	CASSDTGNYGYTF	TGTGCCAGCAGCGATACAGGAAACTATGGCTACACCTTC
TRBV5-4	TRBJ2-5	NA	NA	CASSWTAGAGETQYF	TGTGCCAGCAGCTGGACAGCTGGGGCCGGGGAGACCCAGTACTTC
TRBV15	TRBJ2-3	NA	NA	CATSREEFTDTQYF	TGTGCCACCAGCAGAGAAGAATTCACAGATACGCAGTATTTT
TRBV9	TRBJ2-3	TRBD1	once	CASSLQTGADTQYF	TGTGCCAGCAGCCTCCAGACAGGGGCAGATACGCAGTATTTT
TRBV5-4	TRBJ2-5	TRBD2	NA	CASSSIAGGQETQYF	TGTGCCAGCAGCTCGATAGCGGGGGGCCAAGAGACCCAGTACTTC
TRBV27	TRBJ2-3	TRBD2	NA	CASSPGLAASLTQYF	TGTGCCAGCAGCCCGGGACTAGCGGCCTCTTTGACGCAGTATTTT
TRBV5-1	TRBJ1-4	NA	NA	CASRPMDSMNEKLFF	TGCGCCAGCAGACCGATGGACAGCATGAATGAAAAACTGTTTTTT
TRBV19	TRBJ1-3	NA	few	CASSTPGLGNTIYF	TGTGCCAGTAGTACTCCGGGACTTGGAAACACCATATATTTT
TRBV15	TRBJ2-3	NA	NA	CATSRAGGAGRPDTQYF	TGTGCCACCAGCAGAGCCGGCGGCGCAGGGAGGCCAGATACGCAGTATTTT
TRBV6-6	TRBJ1-3	NA	NA	CASSYSGRFSGNTIYF	TGTGCCAGCAGTTACTCTGGCCGGTTCTCTGGAAACACCATATATTTT
TRBV9	TRBJ2-3	NA	NA	CASRGAATDTQYF	TGTGCCAGCAGAGGGGCTGCCACAGATACGCAGTATTTT
TRBV2	TRBJ2-1	NA	NA	CASTAEVREQFF	TGTGCCAGCACCGCGGAGGTACGTGAGCAGTTCTTC
TRBV10-3	TRBJ2-4	NA	NA	CAISEGAKNIQYF	TGTGCCATCAGTGAGGGGGCCAAAAACATTCAGTACTTC
TRBV5-1	TRBJ1-2	NA	NA	CASSLEVSSVGYGYTF	TGCGCCAGCAGCTTGGAAGTATCGTCTGTCGGCTATGGCTACACCTTC
TRBV7-2	TRBJ2-4	NA	NA	CASSPSGQIQYF	TGTGCCAGCAGCCCGTCGGGGCAAATTCAGTACTTC
TRBV19	TRBJ1-5	NA	NA	CASRGGGQPQHF	TGTGCCAGCCGAGGTGGGGGTCAGCCCCAGCATTTT
TRBV15	TRBJ2-7	NA	NA	CATSRGGVLSYEQYF	TGTGCCACCAGCAGAGGGGGGGTCCTCTCCTACGAGCAGTACTTC
TRBV7-2	TRBJ1-5	NA	NA	CASSSSSNQPQHF	TGTGCCAGCAGCTCATCGTCAAATCAGCCCCAGCATTTT
TRBV7-9	TRBJ1-5	TRBD1	NA	CASSLMDRNQPQHF	TGTGCCAGCAGCTTAATGGACAGGAATCAGCCCCAGCATTTT
TRBV29-1	TRBJ1-5	NA	once	CSVSDPNQPQHF	TGCAGCGTTTCCGACCCTAATCAGCCCCAGCATTTT
TRBV7-5	TRBJ1-2	NA	NA	CARSYRDSPNYGYTF	TGTGCCAGAAGCTACCGGGACAGTCCAAACTATGGCTACACCTTC
TRBV5-6	TRBJ2-7	TRBD1	NA	CASSRGDRAYEQYF	TGTGCCAGCAGCAGAGGGGACAGGGCATACGAGCAGTACTTC
TRBV6-1	TRBJ2-3	NA	NA	CASSELADTQYF	TGTGCCAGCAGTGAACTGGCAGATACGCAGTATTTT
TRBV6-5	TRBJ1-1	NA	NA	CASSYVGIPGNTEAFF	TGTGCCAGCAGTTACGTGGGGATTCCCGGGAACACTGAAGCTTTCTTT
TRBV28	TRBJ2-7	NA	NA	CASSLGARLYEQYF	TGTGCCAGCAGTTTAGGGGCACGTCTCTACGAGCAGTACTTC
TRBV5-4	TRBJ1-1	NA	NA	CASSLYRTGNTEAFF	TGTGCCAGCAGCTTATACAGAACCGGTAACACTGAAGCTTTCTTT
TRBV28	TRBJ1-1	NA	once	CASSLPGGVGAEAFF	TGTGCCAGCAGTCTCCCAGGTGGGGTGGGCGCTGAAGCTTTCTTT
TRBV6-5	TRBJ1-1	NA	NA	CASSYSGSMNTEAFF	TGTGCCAGCAGTTACTCTGGCAGCATGAACACTGAAGCTTTCTTT
TRBV5-1	TRBJ2-7	NA	NA	CASSLVAGKTSSEQYF	TGCGCCAGCAGCTTGGTCGCGGGGAAGACCTCTAGCGAGCAGTACTTC
TRBV19	TRBJ1-5	TRBD1	NA	CASSLDRVQPQHF	TGTGCCAGTAGTCTTGACAGGGTGCAGCCCCAGCATTTT